In this sample, the clone carrying this T cell receptor beta chain turned up many times. This CDR3 contains 13 residues. Trimming took off 8 bases at V and 7 bases at J, with 18 bases between the two ends. Libraries were prepared by immunoSEQ multiplex PCR; TCRdb keeps only in-frame clonotypes and omits some of them. The data contain some 150,000 clones, around 91% of them singletons. This sample is drawn from a study of T cell responses to AZD1222 COVID-19 vaccine. Specimen: peripheral blood, collected on day 0 of AZD1222 vaccination. The gene calls are TRBV12-3 or TRBV12-4 and TRBJ2-7; D is perhaps TRBD2 (5 bases). The clonotype comes from an adult in good health. The CDR3 DNA reads as TGTGCCAGCTCCCCGCGGGCAGAAGGGGAGCAGTACTTC. It encodes CASSPRAEGEQYF.